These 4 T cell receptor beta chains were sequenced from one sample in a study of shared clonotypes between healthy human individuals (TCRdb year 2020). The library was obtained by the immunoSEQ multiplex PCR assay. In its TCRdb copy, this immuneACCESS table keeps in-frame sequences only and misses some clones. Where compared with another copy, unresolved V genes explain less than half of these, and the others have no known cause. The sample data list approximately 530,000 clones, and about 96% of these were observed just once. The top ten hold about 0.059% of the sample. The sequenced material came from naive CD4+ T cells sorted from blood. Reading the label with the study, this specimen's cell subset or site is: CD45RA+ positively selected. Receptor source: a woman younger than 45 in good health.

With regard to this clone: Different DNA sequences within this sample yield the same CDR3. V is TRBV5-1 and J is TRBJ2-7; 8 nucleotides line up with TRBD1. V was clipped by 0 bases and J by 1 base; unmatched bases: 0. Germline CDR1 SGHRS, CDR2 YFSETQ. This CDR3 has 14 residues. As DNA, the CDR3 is TGCGCCAGCAGCTTGGGACAGGGGTCCTACGAGCAGTACTTC. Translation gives CASSLGQGSYEQYF.

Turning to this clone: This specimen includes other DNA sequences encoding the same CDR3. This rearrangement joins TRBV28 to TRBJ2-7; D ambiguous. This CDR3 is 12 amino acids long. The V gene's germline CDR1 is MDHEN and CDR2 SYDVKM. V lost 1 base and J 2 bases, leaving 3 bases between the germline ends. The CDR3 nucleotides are TGTGCCAGCAGTTTATTTCCCTACGAGCAGTACTTC. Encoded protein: CASSLFPYEQYF. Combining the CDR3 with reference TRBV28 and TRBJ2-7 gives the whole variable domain DVKVTQSSRYLVKRTGEKVFLECVQDMDHENMFWYRQDPGLGLRLIYFSYDVKMKEKGDIPEGYSVSREKKERFSLILESASTNQTSMYLCASSLFPYEQYFGPGTRLTVT.

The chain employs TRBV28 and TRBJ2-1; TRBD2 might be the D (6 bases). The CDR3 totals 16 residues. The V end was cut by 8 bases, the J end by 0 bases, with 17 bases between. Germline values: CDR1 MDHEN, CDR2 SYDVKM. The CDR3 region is CASGGTLSVSYNEQFF. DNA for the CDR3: TGTGCCAGCGGAGGGACCCTTAGCGTCTCCTACAATGAGCAGTTCTTC.

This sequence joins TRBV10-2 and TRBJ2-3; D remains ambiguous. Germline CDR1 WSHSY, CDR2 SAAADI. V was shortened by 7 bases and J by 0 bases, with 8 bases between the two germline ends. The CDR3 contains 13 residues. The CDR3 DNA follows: TGCGCCAGCAAGGTACACAGCACAGATACGCAGTATTTT. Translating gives CASKVHSTDTQYF.